The 27 T cell receptor beta chains presented below share a single source sample, sequenced in a study of blood T cell repertoires in COVID-19. Here immunoSEQ multiplex PCR was the method, and the copy in TCRdb shows in-frame clones only, minus some. The sample shows roughly 380,000 clones, approximately 84% of them seen only once. The sequencing sample was made of PBMCs or T cells enriched from blood (not recorded which). These receptors all come from a woman in her twenties or thirties who had recovered from COVID-19.

This clone was seen once. The rearrangement joins TRBV5-1 to TRBJ2-6; tentative D call: TRBD2 (7 bases). In germline, CDR1 is SGHRS, CDR2 YFSETQ. This CDR3 is 17 amino acids long. Between the trimmed V and J ends, which lost 0 bases and 3 bases, there was a span of 13 bases. The CDR3 loop reads CASSLASGGNGANVLTF. The CDR3 DNA reads TGCGCCAGCAGCTTGGCGTCGGGGGGCAATGGGGCCAACGTCCTGACTTTC.

This clone has only a few counts. The chain uses TRBV5-1 and TRBJ1-2, with D maybe TRBD1 (5 bases). This CDR3 is 14 amino acids long. V lost 4 bases to trimming and J lost 3 bases, with 13 bases between them. Germline V gene sequence: CDR1 SGHRS, CDR2 YFSETQ. Here the CDR3 DNA reads TGCGCCAGCAGCACGGCCGGGGGGTACTATGGCTACACCTTC. Translating gives CASSTAGGYYGYTF.

The chain carries TRBV5-1 and TRBJ1-5, with 7 bases aligning to TRBD1. This CDR3 spans 16 amino acids. The V segment lost 0 bases and the J segment 3 bases; nucleotides outside the gene matches: 6. The germline gives CDR1 SGHRS, CDR2 YFSETQ. The DNA for the CDR3 is TGCGCCAGCAGCTTGGACCCAGGGGGGCCCAATCAGCCCCAGCATTTT. Translating gives CASSLDPGGPNQPQHF.

The V call is TRBV27, the J call TRBJ1-6; perhaps TRBD1 as D (5 bases). The CDR3 is made up of 15 amino acids. Per germline, CDR1 MNHEY and CDR2 SMNVEV (reference sequence). Between the trimmed V and J ends, which lost 1 base and 7 bases, there was a span of 11 bases. The CDR3 loop is CASSLWGSANSPLHF. As DNA, the CDR3 is TGTGCCAGCAGTTTATGGGGCAGCGCCAATTCACCCCTCCACTTT.

The CDR3 region is CASSVGDSYYEQYF. The CDR3 nucleotides read TGTGCCAGCAGCGTAGGGGACAGCTACTACGAGCAGTACTTC. The chain is built from TRBV9 and TRBJ2-7; 7 bases fit TRBD1. The germline V gene has CDR1 SGDLS and CDR2 YYNGEE. CDR3 length: 14 amino acids. V lost 0 bases to trimming and J lost 3 bases; unmatched junction nucleotides: 3.

V is TRBV5-8 and J is TRBJ1-1; D not resolved. V was clipped by 0 bases and J by 0 bases, with 6 bases between them. The CDR3 runs to 14 residues. The germline V gene encodes CDR1 SGHTS and CDR2 YDEGEE. CDR3 protein: CASSLAAVNTEAFF. The CDR3 bases are TGTGCCAGCAGCTTGGCGGCGGTGAACACTGAAGCTTTCTTT. Filled out from reference TRBV5-8 and TRBJ1-1, the complete variable domain reads EAGVTQSPTHLIKTRGQQATLRCSPISGHTSVYWYQQALGLGLQFLLWYDEGEERNRGNFPPRFSGRQFPNYSSELNVNALELEDSALYLCASSLAAVNTEAFFGQGTRLTVV.

A single count supports this clone. This rearrangement joins TRBV27 to TRBJ2-5, with D hard to call. CDR1 MNHEY and CDR2 SMNVEV come from the germline V gene (reference sequence). CDR3 length equals 13 residues. V was pared by 0 bases and J by 5 bases, with 7 bases between. Written as DNA, the CDR3 is TGTGCCAGCAGTTTATCGATCCGGGAGACCCAGTACTTC. The encoded protein is CASSLSIRETQYF.

This clone was seen only a few times. V is TRBV7-2 and J is TRBJ2-1; 9 nucleotides agree with TRBD2. There are 15 residues in the CDR3. Unmatched junction bases numbered 6, after V lost 3 bases and J lost 6 bases. Germline CDR1 SGHTA, CDR2 FQGNSA. The CDR3 DNA follows: TGTGCCAGCAGCTTCGCGGGACTAGCTGGCAATGAGCAGTTCTTC. Translating it yields CASSFAGLAGNEQFF.

CDR3 region: CATGGAYINEKLFF. The CDR3 DNA reads TGTGCAACCGGGGGGGCGTACATTAATGAAAAACTGTTTTTT. This chain joins TRBV6-5 and TRBJ1-4; D is possibly TRBD1 (6 bases). Germline values: CDR1 MNHEY, CDR2 SVGAGI. The length of the CDR3 is 14 residues.

This chain's CDR3 is CASGVSRQANQPQHF. For the CDR3, the DNA is TGTGCCAGCGGCGTCAGTCGGCAGGCCAATCAGCCCCAGCATTTT. The V call is TRBV6-5, the J call TRBJ1-5; D is undetermined. Germline assignment: CDR1 MNHEY and CDR2 SVGAGI. The CDR3 spans 15 residues. Trimming removed 8 bases from V and 3 bases from J, with 17 bases in between.

This clone came up once. Distinct nucleotide sequences in the sample also encode this CDR3. The V gene is TRBV27, the J gene TRBJ2-7; 7 nucleotides agree with TRBD1. Unmatched junction bases numbered 1, after V lost 2 bases and J lost 3 bases. The CDR3 is made up of 13 amino acids. Germline V lookup: CDR1 MNHEY, CDR2 SMNVEV (reference sequence). CDR3 nucleotide sequence: TGTGCCAGCAGTTTACGGACAGGCTACGAGCAGTACTTC. It encodes CASSLRTGYEQYF.

This sequence joins TRBV6-5 and TRBJ1-1, with D perhaps TRBD1 (6 bases). V dropped 5 bases and J dropped 1 base, with 11 bases sitting between them. Germline V lookup: CDR1 MNHEY, CDR2 SVGAGI. CDR3 length equals 14 residues. CDR3 DNA sequence: TGTGCCAGCAGTAGAGGGACACAGAACACTGAAGCTTTCTTT. This codes for CASSRGTQNTEAFF.

The chain couples TRBV30 to TRBJ1-1; D is possibly TRBD1 (6 bases). The CDR3 has 17 amino acids. V lost 4 bases and J 0 bases, leaving 21 bases between the germline ends. Germline CDR1 is GTSNPN and CDR2 is SVGIG (reference sequence). The CDR3 protein is CAWTMGAGSVMNTEAFF. The CDR3 nucleotides are TGTGCCTGGACCATGGGGGCAGGGTCCGTCATGAACACTGAAGCTTTCTTT.

V and J are TRBV2 and TRBJ1-1; no reliable D call. V was clipped by 10 bases and J by 7 bases, with 13 bases between them. Germline V CDR1 and CDR2: SNHLY, FYNNEI. This CDR3 is built from 11 residues. The CDR3 DNA is TGTGCCACTATCCGACAAATTGAAGCTTTCTTT. It codes for CATIRQIEAFF.

The chain carries TRBV5-1 and TRBJ2-5; 9 bases are shared with TRBD2. V gave up 4 bases and J gave up 4 bases; unmatched junction bases: 8. Germline values: CDR1 SGHRS, CDR2 YFSETQ. CDR3 length: 15 residues. This CDR3 is CASSPRAGGGETQYF. In DNA, the CDR3 is TGCGCCAGCAGCCCGAGAGCGGGAGGTGGAGAGACCCAGTACTTC.

This clone was seen once. This sequence joins TRBV7-9 and TRBJ2-7; 10 bases are a match to TRBD2. Germline V gene data show CDR1 as SEHNR and CDR2 as FQNEAQ (reference sequence). The trim removed 5 bases at V and 3 bases at J, leaving 10 bases unmatched. The CDR3 is 16 residues long. The CDR3 spells CASSPQAGGFYYEQYF. CDR3 nucleotide sequence: TGTGCCAGCAGCCCCCAAGCGGGAGGGTTCTACTACGAGCAGTACTTC.

The chain is built from TRBV5-1 and TRBJ1-4, with D perhaps TRBD1 (5 bases). Germline loops: CDR1 SGHRS, CDR2 YFSETQ. Trimming cost V 1 base and J 3 bases, with 10 bases left between them. The CDR3 runs 15 residues. CDR3 bases: TGCGCCAGCAGCTTGTCCAGGGCCCCTAATGAAAAACTGTTTTTT. Protein sequence: CASSLSRAPNEKLFF.

The V gene is TRBV7-9, the J gene TRBJ2-7; no definite D call. The CDR3 loop spans 14 amino acids. V lost 1 base to trimming and J lost 0 bases, with 7 bases between them. In germline, CDR1 is SEHNR, CDR2 FQNEAQ (reference sequence). The CDR3 loop is CASSLDLSSYEQYF. The CDR3 DNA is TGTGCCAGCAGCTTAGATCTGAGCTCCTACGAGCAGTACTTC.

This chain links TRBV28 with TRBJ1-4; 7 bases fit TRBD1. V lost 7 bases to trimming and J lost 3 bases; unmatched junction nucleotides: 17. The CDR3 covers 18 residues. The germline gives CDR1 MDHEN, CDR2 SYDVKM. The CDR3 nucleotides read TGTGCCAGCACCGCGGGATCCCCCGGGACAGCCTCTAATGAAAAACTGTTTTTT. Protein sequence: CASTAGSPGTASNEKLFF.

This rearrangement joins TRBV9 to TRBJ2-1, with 15 bases identical to TRBD2. The CDR3 runs to 14 residues. V trimming: 5 bases; J trimming: 15 bases; junction bases outside the gene matches: 9. Germline V lookup: CDR1 SGDLS, CDR2 YYNGEE. The CDR3 DNA reads TGTGCCAGCAGTGCCGGGACTAGCGGGGGGCGCCCGTTCTTC. Translation gives CASSAGTSGGRPFF. Looking up the rest from reference TRBV9 and TRBJ2-1 gives the full variable domain: DSGVTQTPKHLITATGQRVTLRCSPRSGDLSVYWYQQSLDQGLQFLIQYYNGEERAKGNILERFSAQQFPDLHSELNLSSLELGDSALYFCASSAGTSGGRPFFGPGTRLTVL.

V usage is TRBV19 and J usage is TRBJ1-5; tentative D call: TRBD1 (6 bases). Germline V lookup: CDR1 LNHDA, CDR2 SQIVND (reference sequence). The ends were cut back, 3 bases at V and 3 bases at J, with 9 bases in the middle. The CDR3 totals 14 residues. As DNA, the CDR3 is TGTGCCAGTAGTATGGACAGCTACAATCAGCCCCAGCATTTT. The encoded protein is CASSMDSYNQPQHF.

This clone was counted once. The chain uses TRBV16 and TRBJ2-3; D ambiguous. The germline V gene has CDR1 KGHSY and CDR2 FQNENV. V was trimmed by 0 bases and J by 6 bases, leaving 4 bases between them. The CDR3 covers 12 residues. CDR3 amino acids: CASSQSRDTQYF. The CDR3, as DNA: TGTGCCAGCAGCCAATCGCGTGATACGCAGTATTTT.

This clone appeared a single time. The chain has TRBV2 and TRBJ1-2; 7 bases match TRBD1. The CDR3 totals 14 residues. The germline CDR1 and CDR2 sequences are SNHLY and FYNNEI. V was clipped by 3 bases and J by 5 bases; unmatched bases: 6. The CDR3 DNA follows: TGTGCCAGCAGTGACCGGACAGGCAGATATGGCTACACCTTC. It yields the protein CASSDRTGRYGYTF.

The V call is TRBV19, the J call TRBJ1-1; no reliable D call. The germline V gene encodes CDR1 LNHDA and CDR2 SQIVND (reference sequence). CDR3 size: 15 residues. V dropped 5 bases and J dropped 0 bases, with 13 bases sitting between them. CDR3 DNA: TGTGCCAGTAGTGGAAGGACTGCAGTGAACACTGAAGCTTTCTTT. Protein: CASSGRTAVNTEAFF.

The chain employs TRBV6-4 and TRBJ1-2, with a tentative D call TRBD1 (5 bases). CDR1 is MRHNA and CDR2 is SNTAGT in the germline V gene. Trimming left V 2 bases short and J 5 bases short, with 6 bases between. This CDR3 is built from 12 residues. CDR3 residues: CASSDDRYGYTF. The CDR3 coding sequence is TGTGCCAGCAGTGACGACAGATATGGCTACACCTTC.

The rearrangement links TRBV7-3 to TRBJ2-3; D gene unclear. The germline V gene has CDR1 SGHTA and CDR2 FQGTGA. This CDR3 contains 14 residues. With 1 base removed from V and 0 bases from J, the gap between germline ends came to 5 bases. The CDR3 loop is CASSLRQSTDTQYF. CDR3 nucleotides: TGTGCCAGCAGCTTAAGGCAGAGCACAGATACGCAGTATTTT.

The chain recombines TRBV6-1 with TRBJ2-1; 9 bases line up with TRBD2. CDR1 and CDR2 (germline): MNHNS, SASEGT. This CDR3 has 16 amino acids. V was pared by 2 bases and J by 4 bases, with 6 bases of the junction left unmatched. CDR3 in DNA: TGTGCCAGCAGTGAATCGAGTAGCGGGAGATACAATGAGCAGTTCTTC. Its protein product is CASSESSSGRYNEQFF.